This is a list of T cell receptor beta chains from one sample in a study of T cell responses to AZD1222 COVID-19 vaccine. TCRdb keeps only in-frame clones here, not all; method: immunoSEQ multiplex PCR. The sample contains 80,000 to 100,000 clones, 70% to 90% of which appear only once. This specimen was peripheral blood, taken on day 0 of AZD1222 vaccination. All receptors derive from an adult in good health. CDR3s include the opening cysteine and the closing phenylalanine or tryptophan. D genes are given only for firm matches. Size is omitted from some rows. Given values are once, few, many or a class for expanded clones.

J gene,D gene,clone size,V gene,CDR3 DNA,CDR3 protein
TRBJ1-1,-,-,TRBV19,TGTGCCAGTAGTATCTCCAGGAACACTGAAGCTTTCTTT,CASSISRNTEAFF
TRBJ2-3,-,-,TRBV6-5,TGTGCCAGCAGAGATCCGGGACTCGGATCGCAGTATTTT,CASRDPGLGSQYF
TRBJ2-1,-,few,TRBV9,TGTGCCAGCAGCGTAGCACAGGGTTCCTACAATGAGCAGTTCTTC,CASSVAQGSYNEQFF
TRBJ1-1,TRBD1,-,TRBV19,TGTGCCAGTAGGACAGGGGAGGGGGCTGAAGCTTTCTTT,CASRTGEGAEAFF
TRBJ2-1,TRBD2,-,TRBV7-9,TGTGCCAGCAGCTTTAGCGGGGGTTGGTGGGAGCAGTTCTTC,CASSFSGGWWEQFF
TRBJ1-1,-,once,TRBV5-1,TGCGCCAGCAGCTTGGCAGGGGAGGTTGCTGAAGCTTTCTTT,CASSLAGEVAEAFF
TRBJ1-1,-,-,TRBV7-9,TGTGCCAGCAGCTTAAGGGCAGGGTACAAGAACACTGAAGCTTTCTTT,CASSLRAGYKNTEAFF
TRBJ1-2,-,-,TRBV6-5,TGTGCCAGCAGAACGCTGAGGGGGTACGGCTATGGCTACACCTTC,CASRTLRGYGYGYTF
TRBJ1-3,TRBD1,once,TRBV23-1,TGCGCCAGCAGTCAAGTTACCGGGACAGGGGAGAGTGGAAACACCATATATTTT,CASSQVTGTGESGNTIYF
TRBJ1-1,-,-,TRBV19,TGTGCCCGGAGCCCCGCGATTAGTGAAGCTTTCTTT,CARSPAISEAFF
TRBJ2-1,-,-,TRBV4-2,TGTGCCAGCAGCCAAGCGGGGCAGGGATCCTACAATGAGCAGTTCTTC,CASSQAGQGSYNEQFF
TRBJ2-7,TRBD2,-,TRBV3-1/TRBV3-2,TGTGCCAGCAGCCAGGCCGGGGGGGGAGGCTACGAGCAGTACTTC,CASSQAGGGGYEQYF
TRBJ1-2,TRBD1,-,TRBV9,TGTGCCAGCACTCAGGGGGCGCGTAACTATGGCTACACCTTC,CASTQGARNYGYTF
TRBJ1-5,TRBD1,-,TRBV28,TGTGCCAGCAGTTACCCGACAGGGCGCAATCAGCCCCAGCATTTT,CASSYPTGRNQPQHF
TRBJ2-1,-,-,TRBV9,TGTGCCAGCAGCGAAGGGGCCTTCGTCAATGAGCAGTTCTTC,CASSEGAFVNEQFF
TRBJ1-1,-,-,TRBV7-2,TGTGCCAGCAGCTTACGGGGGATGAACACTGAAGCTTTCTTT,CASSLRGMNTEAFF
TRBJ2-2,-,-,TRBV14,TGTGCCAGCAGCCAAGTGCAGGGGCTCGGTACCGGGGAGCTGTTTTTT,CASSQVQGLGTGELFF
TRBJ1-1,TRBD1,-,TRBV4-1,TGCGCCAGCAGCCAAGTCACAGGGGGAAGGCGCACTGAAGCTTTCTTT,CASSQVTGGRRTEAFF
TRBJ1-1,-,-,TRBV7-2,TGTGCCAGCAGAAGCCGCGCCACCGAAAGTGAAGCTTTCTTT,CASRSRATESEAFF
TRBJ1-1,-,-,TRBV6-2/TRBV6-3,TGTGCCAGCAGTTACCCTGGCTATGAAGCTTTCTTT,CASSYPGYEAFF
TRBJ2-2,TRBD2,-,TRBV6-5,TGTGCCAGCAGACATACTAGCGGGGGAATCGGGGAGCTGTTTTTT,CASRHTSGGIGELFF
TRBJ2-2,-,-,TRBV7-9,TGTGCCAGCAGCTTAGTATGGGGATCTGGGGAGCTGTTTTTT,CASSLVWGSGELFF
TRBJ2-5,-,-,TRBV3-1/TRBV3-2,TGTGCCAGCAGCCAAGTGGGGGGAATGGAGACCCAGTACTTC,CASSQVGGMETQYF
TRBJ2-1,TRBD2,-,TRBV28,TGTGCCAGCAGTTTAAGCCCAGCGGGGGGGACGCCTACAAATGAGCAGTTCTTC,CASSLSPAGGTPTNEQFF
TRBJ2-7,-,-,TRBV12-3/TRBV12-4,TGTGCCAGCAGTTTTACAGGGAAGGGCGAGCAGTACTTC,CASSFTGKGEQYF
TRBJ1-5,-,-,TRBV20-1,TGCAGTGCTAGTGGAGCCGAAGGGGGTAGTCAGCCCCAGCATTTT,CSASGAEGGSQPQHF
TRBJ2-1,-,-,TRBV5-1,TGCGCCAGCAGCCATGGACTGAAGGGTGATGAGCAGTTCTTC,CASSHGLKGDEQFF
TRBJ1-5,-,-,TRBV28,TGTGCCAGCGAGGTGGGCAATCAGCCCCAGCATTTT,CASEVGNQPQHF
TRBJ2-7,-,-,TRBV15,TGTGCCACCAGCAGAGCGCCTTCCTACGAGCAGTACTTC,CATSRAPSYEQYF
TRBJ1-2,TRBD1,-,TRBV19,TGTGCCTCCCGGGACAGCCTTGCTAACTATGGCTACACCTTC,CASRDSLANYGYTF
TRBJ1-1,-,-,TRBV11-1,TGTGCCAGCAGCTCATTTGTTCGGGGACACCAAGCTTTCTTT,CASSSFVRGHQAFF
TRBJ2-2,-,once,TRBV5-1,TGCGCCAGCAGCTTGGTCCAGGGTACCGGGGAGCTGTTTTTT,CASSLVQGTGELFF
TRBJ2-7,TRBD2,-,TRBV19,TGTGCCAGTAGCCGTACCGGGACTAGCGGGCCCGAGCAGTACTTC,CASSRTGTSGPEQYF
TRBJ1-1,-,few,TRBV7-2,TGTGCCAGCAGCTTAGATTTTGGTACCATTAACACTGAAGCTTTCTTT,CASSLDFGTINTEAFF
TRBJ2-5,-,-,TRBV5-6,TGTGCCAGCTCCATATTGCCCGGGAGTTGGAGTATACAAGAGACCCAGTACTTC,CASSILPGSWSIQETQYF
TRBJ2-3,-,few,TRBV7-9,TGTGCCAGCAGCCCTCGGGCCCTCATCACAGATACGCAGTATTTT,CASSPRALITDTQYF
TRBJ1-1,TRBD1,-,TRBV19,TGTGCCAGTAGTATTAGGGGGCACACTGAAGCTTTCTTT,CASSIRGHTEAFF
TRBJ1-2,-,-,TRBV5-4,TGTGCCAGCAGCTCGGGGGGAGCTGGGGGCTACACCTTC,CASSSGGAGGYTF
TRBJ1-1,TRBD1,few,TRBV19,TGTGCCAGTAGTCTCAGGGGGAGGAGGAACACTGAAGCTTTCTTT,CASSLRGRRNTEAFF
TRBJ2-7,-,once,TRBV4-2,TGTGCCAGCAGCTCGAACTCGGCGGAAAGCTCCTACGAGCAGTACTTC,CASSSNSAESSYEQYF
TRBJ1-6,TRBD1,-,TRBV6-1,TGTGCCAGCAGTGAAAAACGGGACAGGGATTCACCCCTCCACTTT,CASSEKRDRDSPLHF
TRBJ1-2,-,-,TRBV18,TGTGCCAGCTCGCCGGGGGAACCATATGGCTACACCTTC,CASSPGEPYGYTF
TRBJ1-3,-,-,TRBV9,TGTGCCAGCAGCGTAGCTCCGAACTCTGGAAACACCATATATTTT,CASSVAPNSGNTIYF
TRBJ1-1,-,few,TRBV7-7,TGTGCCAGCAGCTTAGAAAGGGACACTGAAGCTTTCTTT,CASSLERDTEAFF
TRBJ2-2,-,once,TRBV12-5,TGTGCCGGGGCAGGGGACACCGGGGAGCTGTTTTTT,CAGAGDTGELFF
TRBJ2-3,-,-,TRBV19,TGTGCCAGTAGTAGTAGGGGGGATCCTAGCACAGATACGCAGTATTTT,CASSSRGDPSTDTQYF
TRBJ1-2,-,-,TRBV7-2,TGTGCCAGCAGCAAGAACCCAGGGAACTATGGCTACACCTTC,CASSKNPGNYGYTF
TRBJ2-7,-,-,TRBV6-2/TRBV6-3,TGTGCCAGCAGTTACTCGAAATACAGGATAGAGCAGTACTTC,CASSYSKYRIEQYF
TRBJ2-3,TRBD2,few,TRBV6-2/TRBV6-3,TGTGCCAGCAGTGCTACTAGCGGGGGGTCGCACCCTAGCACAGATACGCAGTATTTT,CASSATSGGSHPSTDTQYF
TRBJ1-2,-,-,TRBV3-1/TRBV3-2,TGTGCCAGCAGCCAAGATGGGAAAAACACCTTC,CASSQDGKNTF
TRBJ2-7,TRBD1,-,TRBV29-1,TGCAGCGTCTATACCGGGACAGCTTCCTACGAGCAGTACTTC,CSVYTGTASYEQYF
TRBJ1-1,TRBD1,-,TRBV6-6,TGTGCCAGCAGTCTATTGGACAGGGGGGACACTGAAGCTTTCTTT,CASSLLDRGDTEAFF
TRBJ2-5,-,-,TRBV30,TGTGCCTGGAGTGTAGGGCGGCGAAAGTACTTC,CAWSVGRRKYF